Below, 31 T cell receptor beta chains from the same sample are listed, as sequenced in a study of CD8+ T cells in alopecia areata. cDNA serving as the sequencing template came from extracted, reverse transcribed RNA. Sequencing used immunoSEQ multiplex PCR; TCRdb keeps in-frame clones, though not all of them. Of some 200,000 clones in the sample, more than 55% were seen once. The treatment is: oral pan-JAK inhibitor, 5-10 mg twice daily. This sample comprised CD4+ T cells sorted from blood, obtained at week 4, from a patient treated with tofacitinib. The receptors shown here come from a human donor with alopecia areata.

This chain joins TRBV5-1 and TRBJ2-5, with D possibly being TRBD1 (5 bases). CDR1 and CDR2 from the germline V gene are SGHRS and YFSETQ. V was clipped by 4 bases and J by 3 bases, with 19 bases between them. This CDR3 comprises 16 residues. DNA of the CDR3: TGCGCCAGCAGCACCGGAAGGTCGGGCAGGGAAGAGACCCAGTACTTC. Encoded protein: CASSTGRSGREETQYF.

J is TRBJ1-1 and V is TRBV29-1, with D uncertain. The germline V gene encodes CDR1 SQVTM and CDR2 ANQGSEA. V was clipped by 1 base and J by 5 bases, with 8 bases between them. The CDR3 consists of 12 residues. CDR3 coding DNA: TGCAGCGTTGAAGTCAGATTGACTGAAGCTTTCTTT. Translated, it gives CSVEVRLTEAFF.

In its sample, this clone was seen a few times. The chain recombines TRBV29-1 with TRBJ2-5; D may be TRBD1 (6 bases). V was cut by 4 bases and J by 5 bases, with 14 bases left in between. Germline assignment: CDR1 SQVTM and CDR2 ANQGSEA. The CDR3 loop spans 13 amino acids. CDR3 DNA sequence: TGCAGCGTTGGAGATACAGGGTGGGAGACCCAGTACTTC. It yields the protein CSVGDTGWETQYF. Filled out from reference TRBV29-1 and TRBJ2-5, the complete variable domain reads SAVISQKPSRDICQRGTSLTIQCQVDSQVTMMFWYRQQPGQSLTLIATANQGSEATYESGFVIDKFPISRPNLTFSTLTVSNMSPEDSSIYLCSVGDTGWETQYFGPGTRLLVL.

The chain recombines TRBV30 with TRBJ2-3; D call uncertain. CDR3 length: 15 residues. V gave up 2 bases and J gave up 0 bases, with 12 bases separating them. Germline CDR1 reads GTSNPN; CDR2 reads SVGIG (reference sequence). The CDR3 sequence: CAWSPRRPSTDTQYF. Here the CDR3 DNA reads TGTGCCTGGAGTCCCAGGAGACCTAGCACAGATACGCAGTATTTT.

This chain uses TRBV30 with TRBJ2-7; 8 positions match TRBD1. Trimming at V came to 3 bases and at J to 5 bases, leaving 12 bases not matched to a gene. CDR1 is GTSNPN, CDR2 SVGIG, per germline (reference sequence). CDR3 length: 15 amino acids. This chain's CDR3 is CAWSRGGQEPNEQYF. CDR3 nucleotides: TGTGCCTGGAGCCGAGGGGGACAGGAGCCGAACGAGCAGTACTTC.

The V gene is TRBV6-6, the J gene TRBJ2-7; no clear D. The CDR3 consists of 12 residues. V was cut by 0 bases and J by 5 bases, with 5 bases left in between. Germline V CDR1 and CDR2: MNHNY, SVGAGI (reference sequence). CDR3 sequence (DNA): TGTGCCAGCAGTTACTCCCCCAACGAGCAGTACTTC. It yields the protein CASSYSPNEQYF.

The chain links TRBV9 to TRBJ1-1; the match to TRBD1 covers 8 bases. CDR1 and CDR2 from the germline V gene are SGDLS and YYNGEE. The CDR3 spans 15 residues. V trimming: 3 bases; J trimming: 3 bases; junction bases outside the gene matches: 7. The CDR3 coding sequence is TGTGCCAGCAGCGCGGACAGGGCTATGGACACTGAAGCTTTCTTT. Translating gives CASSADRAMDTEAFF.

CDR3 in amino acids: CASSYSGQRVQETQYF. CDR3 DNA: TGTGCCAGCAGTTACTCAGGGCAAAGAGTACAAGAGACCCAGTACTTC. The chain couples TRBV6-5 to TRBJ2-5; D not resolved. V lost 0 bases to trimming and J lost 2 bases, with 13 bases between them. There are 16 residues in the CDR3. From germline, CDR1 is MNHEY and CDR2 SVGAGI.

This sequence joins TRBV29-1 and TRBJ1-1, with D uncertain. This CDR3 has 14 amino acids. CDR1 is SQVTM, CDR2 ANQGSEA, per germline. V lost 2 bases, J lost 0 bases, and 10 bases lay in between. The CDR3 nucleotides read TGCAGCGTTGAACACCAAGGTATGAACACTGAAGCTTTCTTT. Translation: CSVEHQGMNTEAFF.

The chain recombines TRBV7-2 with TRBJ2-3; D is possibly TRBD1 (6 bases). The CDR3 has 15 amino acids. V lost 5 bases to trimming and J lost 0 bases, with 12 bases between them. Germline CDR1 reads SGHTA; CDR2 reads FQGNSA. The CDR3 DNA is TGTGCCAGCAGCCAGGGGAGCGGCAGCACAGATACGCAGTATTTT. As protein: CASSQGSGSTDTQYF.

To note about this clone: The identical CDR3 is also encoded by other nucleotide sequences in the sample. The rearrangement joins TRBV15 to TRBJ1-5, with 8 bases lining up with TRBD1. CDR1 LNHNV and CDR2 YYDKDF come from the germline V gene (reference sequence). Losses at the gene ends were 4 bases for V and 7 bases for J; bases not matched to a gene: 6. The CDR3 contains 14 residues. DNA for the CDR3: TGTGCCACCAGCAAGGGACAGGCGGGCCAGCCCCAGCATTTT. Translating it yields CATSKGQAGQPQHF.

This clone was recorded many times. The V gene is TRBV7-9, the J gene TRBJ1-5; 7 nucleotides agree with TRBD1. CDR3 length: 14 amino acids. V was pared by 3 bases and J by 7 bases, with 6 bases of the junction left unmatched. Germline CDR1 is SEHNR and CDR2 is FQNEAQ (reference sequence). The CDR3 loop is CASSFAGGNQPQHF. Here the CDR3 DNA reads TGTGCCAGCAGCTTCGCAGGGGGAAACCAGCCCCAGCATTTT.

The gene calls are TRBV29-1 and TRBJ2-1; 8 bases line up with TRBD1. J lost 13 bases, V lost 1 base, and 9 bases had no gene match. The germline V gene has CDR1 SQVTM and CDR2 ANQGSEA. The CDR3 runs 13 residues. The DNA of the CDR3 is TGCAGCGTTGAAGGGAGGTCCGGGACAGGACAGTTCTTC. It translates to CSVEGRSGTGQFF.

This clone came up a few times. The rearrangement links TRBV29-1 to TRBJ1-1; TRBD1 might be the D (6 bases). CDR1 SQVTM and CDR2 ANQGSEA come from the germline V gene. V lost 7 bases to trimming and J lost 5 bases, with 17 bases between them. The CDR3 is 13 amino acids. The CDR3 loop is CSATEGGSTEAFF. In nucleotides, the CDR3 is TGCAGCGCTACGGAGGGGGGAAGTACTGAAGCTTTCTTT. The variable domain in full, completed from reference TRBV29-1 and TRBJ1-1, reads SAVISQKPSRDICQRGTSLTIQCQVDSQVTMMFWYRQQPGQSLTLIATANQGSEATYESGFVIDKFPISRPNLTFSTLTVSNMSPEDSSIYLCSATEGGSTEAFFGQGTRLTVV.

The V call is TRBV5-1, the J call TRBJ1-4; 8 nucleotides align to TRBD1. The J segment lost 5 bases and the V segment lost 3 bases, leaving 6 bases of the junction unmatched. Per germline, CDR1 SGHRS and CDR2 YFSETQ. The CDR3 runs 15 residues. CDR3 in DNA: TGCGCCAGCAGCTCGACCGGGACAGGAAATGAAAAACTGTTTTTT. Protein sequence: CASSSTGTGNEKLFF.

V and J are TRBV30 and TRBJ2-5; 8 positions agree with TRBD2. The ends lost 3 bases at V and 5 bases at J; junction bases unmatched: 5. Per the germline V gene, CDR1 is GTSNPN and CDR2 is SVGIG (reference sequence). This CDR3 region has 13 residues. CDR3 sequence: CAWSAGGAETQYF. The DNA of the CDR3 is TGTGCCTGGAGCGCCGGGGGGGCGGAGACCCAGTACTTC.

The J gene is TRBJ2-2, the V gene TRBV29-1; no definite D call. The CDR3 totals 18 residues. V lost 7 bases to trimming and J lost 3 bases, with 27 bases between them. The germline V gene has CDR1 SQVTM and CDR2 ANQGSEA. Here the CDR3 reads CSAFNPTRRDAHTGELFF. The CDR3, as DNA: TGCAGCGCGTTTAACCCCACAAGGCGCGACGCGCACACCGGGGAGCTGTTTTTT.

V usage is TRBV5-1 and J usage is TRBJ1-2; TRBD1 aligns across 8 bases. This CDR3 comprises 13 residues. V shed 3 bases, J shed 5 bases, and the junction held 3 bases outside the gene matches. From germline, CDR1 is SGHRS and CDR2 YFSETQ. CDR3 region: CASSWTGSYGYTF. The CDR3 DNA reads as TGCGCCAGCAGCTGGACAGGGTCATATGGCTACACCTTC.

This clone has a handful of counts. The rearrangement joins TRBV14 to TRBJ2-2; 7 positions agree with TRBD1. The CDR3 is 13 amino acids. Trimming removed 5 bases from V and 7 bases from J; junction bases left unmatched: 4. The germline V gene has CDR1 SGHDN and CDR2 FVKESK. The CDR3 loop is CASSSTGYGELFF. The CDR3 DNA reads TGTGCCAGCAGCTCGACAGGGTACGGGGAGCTGTTTTTT.

This clone was seen just once. The genes are TRBV30 and TRBJ1-1, with D possibly being TRBD1 (5 bases). This CDR3 comprises 14 residues. The germline V gene encodes CDR1 GTSNPN and CDR2 SVGIG (reference sequence). The V end lost 5 bases, the J end lost 0 bases, and 13 bases lay between the germline ends. CDR3 residues: CAWGGSGMNTEAFF. Here the CDR3 DNA reads TGTGCCTGGGGGGGGAGCGGGATGAACACTGAAGCTTTCTTT.

The rearrangement joins TRBV2 to TRBJ1-6; D unresolved. Germline V gives CDR1 SNHLY, CDR2 FYNNEI. V dropped 7 bases and J dropped 5 bases, with 15 bases sitting between them. CDR3 length: 15 amino acids. CDR3: CASNRRPSNNSPLHF. Written as DNA, the CDR3 is TGTGCCAGCAATCGTAGACCCAGCAATAATTCACCCCTCCACTTT.

This chain uses TRBV11-2 with TRBJ2-7, with D maybe TRBD2 (5 bases). Germline assignment: CDR1 SGHAT and CDR2 FQNNGV. CDR3 length: 15 amino acids. The ends were cut back, 5 bases at V and 9 bases at J, with 23 bases in the middle. The CDR3 DNA is TGTGCCAGCAGCCTCTTGGGCGGGCTCGGATGGGTGCAGTACTTC. Its translation: CASSLLGGLGWVQYF.

The chain is built from TRBV7-2 and TRBJ2-5; D is undetermined. The length of the CDR3 is 13 residues. V was cut by 5 bases and J by 2 bases, with 9 bases left in between. Germline CDR1 is SGHTA and CDR2 is FQGNSA. The CDR3 region is CASSQAPQETQYF. CDR3 DNA: TGTGCCAGCAGCCAAGCGCCTCAAGAGACCCAGTACTTC.

The chain recombines TRBV5-1 with TRBJ2-5; 11 nucleotides agree with TRBD2. CDR3 length equals 16 residues. CDR1 is SGHRS and CDR2 is YFSETQ in the germline V gene. With V trimmed by 5 bases and J by 1 base, 7 bases remained unmatched. Here the CDR3 DNA reads TGCGCCAGCAGGACTACACTAGCGGGGGTCCAAGAGACCCAGTACTTC. Translated: CASRTTLAGVQETQYF.

The genes are TRBV30 and TRBJ1-1, with D unresolved. The CDR3 spans 12 residues. The V gene lost 1 base and the J gene lost 4 bases, with 7 bases spanning the gap. CDR1 is GTSNPN and CDR2 is SVGIG in the germline V gene (reference sequence). Here the CDR3 reads CAWSGLGTEAFF. The DNA for the CDR3 is TGTGCCTGGAGTGGGTTGGGCACTGAAGCTTTCTTT.

This clone was seen a handful of times. This chain joins TRBV11-2 and TRBJ1-2; TRBD1 is a possible D gene (5 bases). CDR1 and CDR2 (germline): SGHAT, FQNNGV. Deletions cut 6 bases from V and 4 bases from J, with 18 bases between. The CDR3 has 15 amino acids. CDR3 sequence: CASRPDRGRTYGYTF. The CDR3 bases are TGTGCCAGCAGACCCGATAGGGGTCGCACCTATGGCTACACCTTC. Supplemented by reference TRBV11-2 and TRBJ1-2, the full variable domain reads EAGVAQSPRYKIIEKRQSVAFWCNPISGHATLYWYQQILGQGPKLLIQFQNNGVVDDSQLPKDRFSAERLKGVDSTLKIQPAKLEDSAVYLCASRPDRGRTYGYTFGSGTRLTVV.

The chain recombines TRBV29-1 with TRBJ2-7; D gene ambiguous. This CDR3 comprises 15 residues. V lost 4 bases, J lost 0 bases, and 16 bases lay in between. Germline V CDR1 and CDR2: SQVTM, ANQGSEA. The CDR3 protein is CSVGAGRRSSYEQYF. The CDR3 nucleotides are TGCAGCGTTGGCGCCGGTCGCAGGAGCTCCTACGAGCAGTACTTC.

The V call is TRBV7-2, the J call TRBJ1-3; D ambiguous. With 5 bases removed from V and 0 bases from J, the gap between germline ends came to 14 bases. Germline V lookup: CDR1 SGHTA, CDR2 FQGNSA. This CDR3 region has 16 residues. CDR3 in amino acids: CASSIQQSSSGNTIYF. CDR3 bases: TGTGCCAGCAGCATACAACAGTCATCCTCTGGAAACACCATATATTTT. Drawing the rest from reference TRBV7-2 and TRBJ1-3, the complete variable domain is GAGVSQSPSNKVTEKGKDVELRCDPISGHTALYWYRQSLGQGLEFLIYFQGNSAPDKSGLPSDRFSAERTGGSVSTLTIQRTQQEDSAVYLCASSIQQSSSGNTIYFGEGSWLTVV.

The chain carries TRBV5-1 and TRBJ1-4; no clear D. This CDR3 comprises 14 residues. The germline CDR1 and CDR2 sequences are SGHRS and YFSETQ. V gave up 7 bases and J gave up 5 bases, with 15 bases separating them. The DNA of the CDR3 is TGCGCCAGCGGATCGTCCATACCAAATGAAAAACTGTTTTTT. This codes for CASGSSIPNEKLFF.

The chain recombines TRBV29-1 with TRBJ1-1, with a possible D match to TRBD1 (5 bases). Per germline, CDR1 SQVTM and CDR2 ANQGSEA. The germline V and J ends were trimmed by 4 bases and 4 bases, with 13 bases remaining between them. The CDR3 spans 13 residues. The DNA for the CDR3 is TGCAGCGTTGCATCCGGGCAGGGCACTGAAGCTTTCTTT. Amino acid sequence: CSVASGQGTEAFF.

The gene calls are TRBV30 and TRBJ1-6; D gene unclear. This CDR3 is 14 amino acids long. V was pared by 4 bases and J by 8 bases, with 15 bases between. CDR1 and CDR2 from the germline V gene are GTSNPN and SVGIG (reference sequence). The CDR3 sequence is CAWISPNYDSPLHF. In nucleotides, the CDR3 is TGTGCCTGGATTTCCCCAAACTACGATTCACCCCTCCACTTT.